These 8 T cell receptor beta chains came from one sample sequenced in a study of shared clonotypes between healthy human individuals. Sequenced by immunoSEQ multiplex PCR; TCRdb stores in-frame clones only, minus some. Of about a million clones listed, 77% were seen once; the top ten hold 0.89%. Sequenced: memory CD4+ T cells from PBMCs. Noted subset: CD45RA-negative fraction. These receptors were obtained from a man younger than 35 in good health. Some clones in this sample may be carry-over from other donors' samples.

This chain joins TRBV15 and TRBJ2-5, with 7 nucleotides matching TRBD1. The CDR3 is 15 residues long. Germline values: CDR1 LNHNV, CDR2 YYDKDF (reference sequence). The V segment lost 4 bases and the J segment 7 bases; nucleotides outside the gene matches: 12. The CDR3 DNA reads TGTGCCACCAGCACATGGGACAGTTCCTTGTTGACCCAGTACTTC. It translates to CATSTWDSSLLTQYF.

This clone was found a few times. J is TRBJ1-1 and V is TRBV6-5; D is possibly TRBD1 (5 bases). V shed 0 bases and J shed 0 bases, with 8 bases lying between them. Germline V gene data show CDR1 as MNHEY and CDR2 as SVGAGI. This CDR3 has 15 amino acids. Here the CDR3 reads CASSYSGHLNTEAFF. The DNA of the CDR3 is TGTGCCAGCAGTTACTCCGGACACCTGAACACTGAAGCTTTCTTT.

This clone appeared once. The gene calls are TRBV14 and TRBJ1-1; 7 bases are a match to TRBD1. Looked up from germline, CDR1 is SGHDN and CDR2 is FVKESK. With 9 bases clipped from V and 5 bases from J, the junction kept 9 bases outside the gene matches. The CDR3 consists of 13 residues. The CDR3 DNA sequence: TGTGCCAGTTCGACAGGGACCAGGACTGAAGCTTTCTTT. Amino acid sequence: CASSTGTRTEAFF.

This clone appeared once. This chain joins TRBV2 and TRBJ1-1, with D tentatively TRBD1 (5 bases). Germline-derived CDR1 and CDR2 are SNHLY and FYNNEI. The V and J ends lost 5 bases and 0 bases respectively, with 10 bases between them. CDR3 length: 14 residues. Here the CDR3 reads CASSTGGLNTEAFF. The CDR3 region has the DNA TGTGCCAGCAGTACGGGGGGGTTGAACACTGAAGCTTTCTTT.

The chain couples TRBV28 to TRBJ2-5, with 10 bases fitting TRBD1. Germline values: CDR1 MDHEN, CDR2 SYDVKM. The ends lost 6 bases at V and 7 bases at J; junction bases unmatched: 11. The CDR3 runs 15 residues. CDR3 coding DNA: TGTGCCAGCAGACCTAACTTCCGGGACAGGGGGACCCAGTACTTC. This encodes CASRPNFRDRGTQYF. Together with reference TRBV28 and TRBJ2-5, the CDR3 gives the full variable domain: DVKVTQSSRYLVKRTGEKVFLECVQDMDHENMFWYRQDPGLGLRLIYFSYDVKMKEKGDIPEGYSVSREKKERFSLILESASTNQTSMYLCASRPNFRDRGTQYFGPGTRLLVL.

The CDR3 spells CSVEGGRNGYTF. As DNA, the CDR3 is TGCAGCGTTGAAGGGGGGCGCAATGGCTACACCTTC. The V gene is TRBV29-1, the J gene TRBJ1-2; D perhaps matches TRBD1 (6 bases). V was clipped by 1 base and J by 6 bases, with 9 bases between them. The CDR3 length is 12 residues. The V gene's germline CDR1 is SQVTM and CDR2 ANQGSEA.

A single count supports this clone. The rearrangement uses TRBV2 and TRBJ2-7; the D is unclear. Trimming removed 4 bases at V and 2 bases at J, with 15 bases between. Germline loops: CDR1 SNHLY, CDR2 FYNNEI. This CDR3 contains 15 residues. CDR3 region: CASSVQSSTTYEQYF. DNA for the CDR3: TGTGCCAGCAGTGTTCAATCCTCAACCACCTACGAGCAGTACTTC.

As concerns this clone: The sample carries other DNA sequences with the same CDR3. This chain connects TRBV18 to TRBJ1-1; TRBD1 aligns across 9 bases. CDR1 and CDR2 from the germline V gene are KGHSH and LQKENI. The CDR3 covers 16 residues. V shed 3 bases, J shed 2 bases, and the junction held 7 bases outside the gene matches. The CDR3 DNA sequence: TGTGCCAGCTCACCGGTGGGGGGACAGGGCAACACTGAAGCTTTCTTT. This encodes CASSPVGGQGNTEAFF.